One T cell receptor beta chain is described in this entry. Its antigen is unknown. The record originates from a study of T cells expressing NK-cell markers. Study-wide points: CD8+ T cells in roughly six donors included dominant NKG2C+ clonotypes at 1.0-7.0%.

In germline, CDR1 is SGHAT, CDR2 FQNNGV. This CDR3 is 15 amino acids long. Generation of TCR beta cDNA was performed by 5'RACE template switching incorporating UMIs. From the 5' RACE reads, TCRdb lists one entry per CDR3 protein and no DNA. Found here are approximately 420,000 distinct CDR3 sequences; the top ten clones hold roughly 10%. The chain combines TRBV11-2 with TRBJ2-1; TCRdb reports TRBD2, a call that lacks DNA to check it against. The sequencing input was blood T cells: a sorted CD56 or NKG2C T cell subset, CD4+ or CD8+ T cells, or bulk PBMC T cells (not recorded which). This clonotype was sampled from a woman aged 45-59 years in good health. The CDR3 loop reads CASTTSRDFFSEQFF.